Listed below are T cell receptor beta chains from one sample, sequenced in a study of blood T cell repertoires in COVID-19. Profiling relied on immunoSEQ multiplex PCR, and the TCRdb table lists in-frame clones only, not all of them. The sample lists around 300,000 clones; about nine tenths were seen once. Sequenced: PBMCs or T cells enriched from blood (not recorded which). The receptors here all came from a woman between 50 and 59 years old who had recovered from COVID-19. CDR3s include the opening cysteine and the closing phenylalanine or tryptophan. The D gene is left open where the match is weak. Size is omitted from some rows. Given values are once, few, many or a class for expanded clones.

length: 14
D: -
V: TRBV28
J: TRBJ1-2
size: -
CDR3: CASSSRGSVYGYTF
DNA: TGTGCCAGCAGTTCCCGGGGGAGTGTCTATGGCTACACCTTC

length: 15
D: TRBD2
V: TRBV20-1
J: TRBJ2-3
size: -
CDR3: CSASEREGTTDTQYF
DNA: TGCAGTGCTAGTGAGCGGGAGGGAACCACAGATACGCAGTATTTT

length: 15
D: -
V: TRBV25-1
J: TRBJ2-7
size: -
CDR3: CASSAPDSLSDEQYF
DNA: TGTGCCAGCAGTGCGCCGGACAGCTTGTCCGACGAGCAGTACTTC

length: 17
D: -
V: TRBV5-1
J: TRBJ2-2
size: once
CDR3: CASSFEPGPTNTGELFF
DNA: TGCGCCAGCAGCTTTGAGCCAGGCCCCACGAACACCGGGGAGCTGTTTTTT

length: 15
D: -
V: TRBV5-4
J: TRBJ2-5
size: once
CDR3: CASSSWRGRQETQYF
DNA: TGTGCCAGCAGCTCATGGAGGGGACGACAAGAGACCCAGTACTTC

length: 14
D: TRBD1
V: TRBV27
J: TRBJ2-7
size: -
CDR3: CASSLAGGRNEQYF
DNA: TGTGCCAGCAGTTTGGCAGGGGGCAGGAACGAGCAGTACTTC

length: 15
D: -
V: TRBV6-1
J: TRBJ2-7
size: many
CDR3: CASSEGASPSYEQYF
DNA: TGTGCCAGCAGTGAAGGGGCCTCACCCTCCTACGAGCAGTACTTC

length: 15
D: -
V: TRBV18
J: TRBJ1-1
size: -
CDR3: CASSPGGNMNTEAFF
DNA: TGTGCCAGCTCACCAGGAGGGAATATGAACACTGAAGCTTTCTTT

length: 15
D: TRBD2
V: TRBV6-5
J: TRBJ2-3
size: -
CDR3: CASRQPGLATDTQYF
DNA: TGTGCCAGCAGGCAACCGGGACTAGCCACAGATACGCAGTATTTT

length: 16
D: -
V: TRBV7-9
J: TRBJ1-2
size: -
CDR3: CASSLARGSANYGYTF
DNA: TGTGCCAGCAGCTTAGCGAGAGGCTCAGCTAACTATGGCTACACCTTC

length: 15
D: TRBD1
V: TRBV30
J: TRBJ1-5
size: -
CDR3: CAWSFGQGSNQPQHF
DNA: TGTGCCTGGAGTTTCGGACAGGGTAGCAATCAGCCCCAGCATTTT

length: 13
D: -
V: TRBV12-3/TRBV12-4
J: TRBJ1-1
size: -
CDR3: CASRTRGYTEAFF
DNA: TGTGCCAGCAGAACAAGGGGATACACTGAAGCTTTCTTT

length: 15
D: TRBD2
V: TRBV6-1
J: TRBJ2-1
size: -
CDR3: CASSEGLAGYNEQFF
DNA: TGTGCCAGCAGTGAAGGACTAGCGGGATACAATGAGCAGTTCTTC

length: 15
D: -
V: TRBV21-1
J: TRBJ2-7
size: -
CDR3: CASTQLAGVFYEQYF
DNA: TGTGCCAGCACTCAACTAGCGGGAGTTTTCTACGAGCAGTACTTC

length: 15
D: -
V: TRBV28
J: TRBJ1-4
size: -
CDR3: CASSFQRATNEKLFF
DNA: TGTGCCAGCAGTTTTCAACGGGCAACTAATGAAAAACTGTTTTTT

length: 16
D: TRBD2
V: TRBV28
J: TRBJ2-1
size: -
CDR3: CASSLKEGLARGEQFF
DNA: TGTGCCAGCAGTTTAAAAGAGGGACTAGCGAGGGGTGAGCAGTTCTTC

length: 12
D: -
V: TRBV6-5
J: TRBJ1-6
size: -
CDR3: CASSLSEGPLHF
DNA: TGTGCCAGCAGCCTCTCGGAGGGACCCCTCCACTTT

length: 15
D: -
V: TRBV27
J: TRBJ2-2
size: -
CDR3: CASSPTGLSTGELFF
DNA: TGTGCCAGCAGTCCAACAGGGTTGAGCACCGGGGAGCTGTTTTTT

length: 16
D: -
V: TRBV5-6
J: TRBJ1-6
size: -
CDR3: CASTQSKGVYNSPLHF
DNA: TGTGCCAGCACACAATCAAAGGGGGTGTATAATTCACCCCTCCACTTT

length: 15
D: -
V: TRBV7-3
J: TRBJ1-1
size: once
CDR3: CASSPEAIRNTEAFF
DNA: TGTGCCAGCAGCCCGGAGGCCATTAGAAACACTGAAGCTTTCTTT

length: 16
D: TRBD2
V: TRBV7-3
J: TRBJ2-1
size: few
CDR3: CASSYTLAGGANEQFF
DNA: TGTGCCAGCAGCTATACCCTAGCGGGAGGAGCCAATGAGCAGTTCTTC

length: 12
D: -
V: TRBV6-1
J: TRBJ1-1
size: -
CDR3: CASSEAQRKAFF
DNA: TGTGCCAGCAGTGAAGCCCAGAGGAAAGCTTTCTTT

length: 13
D: TRBD2
V: TRBV11-1
J: TRBJ2-1
size: -
CDR3: CASSFSGSIEQFF
DNA: TGTGCCAGCAGCTTCAGCGGGAGCATTGAGCAGTTCTTC

length: 15
D: -
V: TRBV5-4
J: TRBJ2-3
size: -
CDR3: CASSFGGTEGDTQYF
DNA: TGTGCCAGCAGCTTTGGTGGGACGGAGGGGGATACGCAGTATTTT

length: 15
D: TRBD1
V: TRBV18
J: TRBJ1-4
size: -
CDR3: CASSPTGTGGEKLFF
DNA: TGTGCCAGCTCACCGACAGGGACAGGGGGTGAAAAACTGTTTTTT

length: 15
D: -
V: TRBV11-2
J: TRBJ1-5
size: -
CDR3: CASSFAGGSNQPQHF
DNA: TGTGCCAGCAGCTTCGCGGGGGGCAGCAATCAGCCCCAGCATTTT

length: 15
D: -
V: TRBV28
J: TRBJ1-1
size: -
CDR3: CASSPGRGRNTEAFF
DNA: TGTGCCAGCAGCCCCGGCAGGGGACGGAACACTGAAGCTTTCTTT

length: 16
D: TRBD1
V: TRBV20-1
J: TRBJ1-5
size: -
CDR3: CSASNTGGTSNQPQHF
DNA: TGCAGTGCTAGTAACACAGGGGGTACTAGCAATCAGCCCCAGCATTTT

length: 16
D: TRBD2
V: TRBV18
J: TRBJ2-5
size: -
CDR3: CASSPVAGGSQETQYF
DNA: TGTGCCAGCTCACCGGTAGCGGGAGGGTCCCAAGAGACCCAGTACTTC

length: 15
D: -
V: TRBV28
J: TRBJ1-1
size: few
CDR3: CASSSGGQLNTEAFF
DNA: TGTGCCAGCAGTTCAGGAGGACAGCTGAACACTGAAGCTTTCTTT

length: 16
D: -
V: TRBV28
J: TRBJ2-7
size: once
CDR3: CASSLVAVRIFYEQYF
DNA: TGTGCCAGCAGTTTGGTGGCCGTCAGGATTTTCTACGAGCAGTACTTC

length: 15
D: TRBD1
V: TRBV6-5
J: TRBJ1-5
size: few
CDR3: CASSPGQGYNQPQHF
DNA: TGTGCCAGCAGTCCGGGACAGGGATACAATCAGCCCCAGCATTTT

length: 19
D: TRBD2
V: TRBV11-2
J: TRBJ2-2
size: once
CDR3: CASSHPSGLAGGFTGELFF
DNA: TGTGCCAGCAGCCATCCAAGTGGACTAGCGGGAGGATTCACCGGGGAGCTGTTTTTT

length: 15
D: TRBD1
V: TRBV18
J: TRBJ1-6
size: -
CDR3: CASSPRQGADSPLHF
DNA: TGTGCCAGCTCCCCCAGACAGGGGGCAGATTCACCCCTCCACTTT

length: 15
D: TRBD1
V: TRBV6-5
J: TRBJ1-2
size: once
CDR3: CASRQGQGNNYGYTF
DNA: TGTGCCAGCAGGCAGGGACAGGGGAATAACTATGGCTACACCTTC

length: 15
D: -
V: TRBV24-1
J: TRBJ2-3
size: -
CDR3: CATSDLDSSSDTQYF
DNA: TGTGCCACCAGTGATTTGGACAGTTCATCAGATACGCAGTATTTT

length: 13
D: -
V: TRBV11-3
J: TRBJ1-1
size: once
CDR3: CASSSSGLTEAFF
DNA: TGTGCCAGCAGCTCGTCAGGGTTGACTGAAGCTTTCTTT

length: 15
D: -
V: TRBV28
J: TRBJ1-1
size: -
CDR3: CASNSGGQKNTEAFF
DNA: TGTGCCAGCAATTCCGGGGGGCAGAAGAACACTGAAGCTTTCTTT

length: 13
D: -
V: TRBV5-1
J: TRBJ2-7
size: -
CDR3: CASSLGGRYEQYF
DNA: TGCGCCAGCAGCTTGGGAGGGAGGTACGAGCAGTACTTC

length: 15
D: -
V: TRBV14
J: TRBJ2-4
size: -
CDR3: CASSQDSGYKNIQYF
DNA: TGTGCCAGCAGCCAAGACTCAGGGTACAAAAACATTCAGTACTTC

length: 13
D: -
V: TRBV4-1
J: TRBJ2-1
size: -
CDR3: CASSQDGGFEQFF
DNA: TGCGCCAGCAGCCAAGATGGGGGGTTTGAGCAGTTCTTC

length: 15
D: TRBD1
V: TRBV28
J: TRBJ2-1
size: few
CDR3: CASSQYGTGGGEQFF
DNA: TGTGCCAGCAGCCAATACGGAACAGGGGGAGGTGAGCAGTTCTTC

length: 13
D: TRBD1
V: TRBV30
J: TRBJ1-1
size: -
CDR3: CAWSVWGTGEAFF
DNA: TGTGCCTGGAGTGTATGGGGGACAGGTGAAGCTTTCTTT

length: 15
D: TRBD2
V: TRBV6-2/TRBV6-3
J: TRBJ2-1
size: few
CDR3: CASSYPLAGYNEQFF
DNA: TGTGCCAGCAGTTACCCTCTAGCGGGTTACAATGAGCAGTTCTTC

length: 16
D: TRBD1
V: TRBV6-5
J: TRBJ1-3
size: few
CDR3: CASSYSGQAQGNTIYF
DNA: TGTGCCAGCAGTTATTCCGGACAGGCCCAAGGAAACACCATATATTTT

length: 15
D: -
V: TRBV10-3
J: TRBJ1-1
size: few
CDR3: CAITEGGSMNTEAFF
DNA: TGTGCCATCACCGAGGGGGGGAGCATGAACACTGAAGCTTTCTTT

length: 16
D: TRBD1
V: TRBV5-5
J: TRBJ1-2
size: -
CDR3: CASSPHPGQGQYGYTF
DNA: TGTGCCAGCAGCCCCCATCCGGGACAGGGGCAATACGGCTACACCTTC

length: 13
D: TRBD2
V: TRBV30
J: TRBJ2-7
size: -
CDR3: CAWSVVSGREQYF
DNA: TGTGCCTGGAGTGTGGTTAGCGGGAGGGAGCAGTACTTC